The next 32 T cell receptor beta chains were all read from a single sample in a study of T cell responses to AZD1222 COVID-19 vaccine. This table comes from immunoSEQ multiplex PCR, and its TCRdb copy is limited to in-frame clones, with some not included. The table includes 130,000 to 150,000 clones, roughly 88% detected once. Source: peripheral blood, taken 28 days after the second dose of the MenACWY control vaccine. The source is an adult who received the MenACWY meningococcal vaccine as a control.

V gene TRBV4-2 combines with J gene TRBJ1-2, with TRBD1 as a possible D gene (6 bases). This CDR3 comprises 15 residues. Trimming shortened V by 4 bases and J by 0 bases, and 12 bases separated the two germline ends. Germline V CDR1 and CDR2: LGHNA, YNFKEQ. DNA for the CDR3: TGTGCCAGCAGCCTTTACAGGGCCGCTAACTATGGCTACACCTTC. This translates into CASSLYRAANYGYTF.

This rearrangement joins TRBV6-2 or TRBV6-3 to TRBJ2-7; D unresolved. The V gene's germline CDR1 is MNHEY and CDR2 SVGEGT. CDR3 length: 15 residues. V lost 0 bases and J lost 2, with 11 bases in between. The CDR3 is CASSYSIDGTYEQYF. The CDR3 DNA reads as TGTGCCAGCAGTTACTCGATAGACGGAACCTACGAGCAGTACTTC.

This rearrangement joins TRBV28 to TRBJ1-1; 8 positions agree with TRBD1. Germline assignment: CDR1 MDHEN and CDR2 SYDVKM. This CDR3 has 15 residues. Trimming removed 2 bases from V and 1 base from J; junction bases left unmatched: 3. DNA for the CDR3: TGTGCCAGCAGTTTACAGGGGGCCGGGAACACTGAAGCTTTCTTT. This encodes CASSLQGAGNTEAFF. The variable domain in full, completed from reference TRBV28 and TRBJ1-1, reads DVKVTQSSRYLVKRTGEKVFLECVQDMDHENMFWYRQDPGLGLRLIYFSYDVKMKEKGDIPEGYSVSREKKERFSLILESASTNQTSMYLCASSLQGAGNTEAFFGQGTRLTVV.

The CDR3 is CASSQSWTATDTQYF. In DNA form, the CDR3 reads TGCGCCAGCAGCCAATCTTGGACAGCGACAGATACGCAGTATTTT. V and J are TRBV4-3 and TRBJ2-3; D may be TRBD1 (6 bases). The germline V and J ends were trimmed by 2 bases and 3 bases, with 12 bases remaining between them. The V gene's germline CDR1 is LGHNA and CDR2 YSLEER. The CDR3 totals 15 residues.

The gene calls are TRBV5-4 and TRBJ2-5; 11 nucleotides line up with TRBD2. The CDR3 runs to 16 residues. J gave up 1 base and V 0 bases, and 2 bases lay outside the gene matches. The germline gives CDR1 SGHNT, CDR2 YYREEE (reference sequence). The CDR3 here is CASSLAGTSGQETQYF. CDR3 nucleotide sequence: TGTGCCAGCAGCTTGGCTGGGACTAGCGGCCAAGAGACCCAGTACTTC.

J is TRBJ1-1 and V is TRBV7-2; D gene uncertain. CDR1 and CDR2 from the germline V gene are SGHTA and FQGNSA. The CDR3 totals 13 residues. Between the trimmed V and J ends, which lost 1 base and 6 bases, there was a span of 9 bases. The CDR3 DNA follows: TGTGCCAGCAGCTTAGTGGAGGGCTCTGAAGCTTTCTTT. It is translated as CASSLVEGSEAFF.

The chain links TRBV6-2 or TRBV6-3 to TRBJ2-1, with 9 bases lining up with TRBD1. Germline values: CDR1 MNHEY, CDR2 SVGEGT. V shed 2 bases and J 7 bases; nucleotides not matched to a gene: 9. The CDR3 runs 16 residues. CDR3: CASSYPDRGWWNEQFF. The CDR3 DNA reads TGTGCCAGCAGTTACCCTGACAGGGGGTGGTGGAATGAGCAGTTCTTC.

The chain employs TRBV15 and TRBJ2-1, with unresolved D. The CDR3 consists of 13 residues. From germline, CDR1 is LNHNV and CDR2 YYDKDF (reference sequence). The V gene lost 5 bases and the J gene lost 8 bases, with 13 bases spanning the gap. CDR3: CATSRGGRYEQFF. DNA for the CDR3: TGTGCCACCAGCCGAGGTGGGCGTTATGAGCAGTTCTTC. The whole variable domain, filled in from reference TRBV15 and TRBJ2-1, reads DAMVIQNPRYQVTQFGKPVTLSCSQTLNHNVMYWYQQKSSQAPKLLFHYYDKDFNNEADTPDNFQSRRPNTSFCFLDIRSPGLGDTAMYLCATSRGGRYEQFFGPGTRLTVL.

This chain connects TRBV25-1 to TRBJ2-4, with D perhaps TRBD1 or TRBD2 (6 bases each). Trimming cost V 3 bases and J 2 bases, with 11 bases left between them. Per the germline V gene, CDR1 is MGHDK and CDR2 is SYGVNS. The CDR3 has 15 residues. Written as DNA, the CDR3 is TGTGCCAGCAGTGATACAGGGAGGCCCAAAAACATTCAGTACTTC. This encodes CASSDTGRPKNIQYF.

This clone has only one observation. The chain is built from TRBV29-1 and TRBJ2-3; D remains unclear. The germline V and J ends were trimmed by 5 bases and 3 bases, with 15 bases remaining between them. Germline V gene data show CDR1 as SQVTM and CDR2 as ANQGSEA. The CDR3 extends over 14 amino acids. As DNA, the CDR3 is TGCAGCGTTAGCGAGTCCGGTGGAACAGATACGCAGTATTTT. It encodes CSVSESGGTDTQYF.

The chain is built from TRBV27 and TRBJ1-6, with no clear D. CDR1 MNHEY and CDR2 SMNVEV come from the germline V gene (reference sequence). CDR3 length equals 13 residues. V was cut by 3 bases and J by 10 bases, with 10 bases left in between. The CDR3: CASSFGVYSPLHF. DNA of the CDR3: TGTGCCAGCAGTTTCGGGGTATACTCACCCCTCCACTTT.

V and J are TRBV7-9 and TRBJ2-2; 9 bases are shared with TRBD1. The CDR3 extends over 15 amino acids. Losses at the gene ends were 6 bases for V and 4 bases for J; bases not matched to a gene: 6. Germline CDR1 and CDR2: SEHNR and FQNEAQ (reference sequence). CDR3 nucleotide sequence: TGTGCCAGCAGAGGAGGGACAGGGAGCACCGGGGAGCTGTTTTTT. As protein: CASRGGTGSTGELFF.

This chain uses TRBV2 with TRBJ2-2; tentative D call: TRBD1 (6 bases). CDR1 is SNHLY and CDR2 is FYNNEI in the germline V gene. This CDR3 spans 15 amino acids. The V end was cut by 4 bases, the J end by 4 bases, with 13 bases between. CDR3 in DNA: TGTGCCAGCAGTGGACAGGTCGCGGGCACCGGGGAGCTGTTTTTT. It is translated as CASSGQVAGTGELFF.

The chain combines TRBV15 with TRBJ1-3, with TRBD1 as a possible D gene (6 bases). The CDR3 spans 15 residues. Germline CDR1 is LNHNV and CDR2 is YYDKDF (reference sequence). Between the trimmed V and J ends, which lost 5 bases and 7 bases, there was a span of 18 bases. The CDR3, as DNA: TGTGCCACCAGCGGAAGGGGGATACCGAGGAACACCATATATTTT. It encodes CATSGRGIPRNTIYF. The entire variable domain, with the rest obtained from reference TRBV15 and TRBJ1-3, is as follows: DAMVIQNPRYQVTQFGKPVTLSCSQTLNHNVMYWYQQKSSQAPKLLFHYYDKDFNNEADTPDNFQSRRPNTSFCFLDIRSPGLGDTAMYLCATSGRGIPRNTIYFGEGSWLTVV.

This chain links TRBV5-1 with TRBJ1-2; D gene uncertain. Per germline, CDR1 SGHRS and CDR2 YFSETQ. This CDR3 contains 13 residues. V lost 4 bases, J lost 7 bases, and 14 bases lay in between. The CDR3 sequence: CASSPGSPRGYTF. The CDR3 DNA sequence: TGCGCCAGCAGCCCCGGGAGTCCCCGTGGCTACACCTTC.

As DNA, the CDR3 is TGTGCCAGCAGTTACATTCGTCCAGGCAACTATGGCTACACCTTC. Translated: CASSYIRPGNYGYTF. V and J are TRBV6-5 and TRBJ1-2; D unresolved. Germline-derived CDR1 and CDR2 are MNHEY and SVGAGI. The V and J ends lost 2 bases and 2 bases respectively, with 12 bases between them. CDR3 length: 15 residues.

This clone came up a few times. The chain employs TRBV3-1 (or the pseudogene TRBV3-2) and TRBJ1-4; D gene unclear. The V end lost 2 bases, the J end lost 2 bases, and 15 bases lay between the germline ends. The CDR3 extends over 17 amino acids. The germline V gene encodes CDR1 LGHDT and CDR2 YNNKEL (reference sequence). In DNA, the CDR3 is TGTGCCAGCAGCCAACCCCGTCGGGGAATGACTAATGAAAAACTGTTTTTT. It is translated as CASSQPRRGMTNEKLFF.

CDR3: CASSLGGDEQFF. CDR3 sequence (DNA): TGTGCCAGCAGTCTAGGAGGGGATGAGCAGTTCTTC. The V call is TRBV27, the J call TRBJ2-1, with D possibly TRBD2 on 6 matching bases. The germline V gene has CDR1 MNHEY and CDR2 SMNVEV (reference sequence). The ends were cut back, 5 bases at V and 8 bases at J, with 10 bases in the middle. This CDR3 spans 12 amino acids.

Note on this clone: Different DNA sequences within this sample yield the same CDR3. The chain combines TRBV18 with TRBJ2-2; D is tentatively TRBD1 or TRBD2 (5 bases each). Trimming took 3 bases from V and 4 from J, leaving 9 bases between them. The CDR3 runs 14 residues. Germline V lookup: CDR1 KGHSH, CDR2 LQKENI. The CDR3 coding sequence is TGTGCCAGCTCACCCCGAGGGGCCACCGGGGAGCTGTTTTTT. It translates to CASSPRGATGELFF.

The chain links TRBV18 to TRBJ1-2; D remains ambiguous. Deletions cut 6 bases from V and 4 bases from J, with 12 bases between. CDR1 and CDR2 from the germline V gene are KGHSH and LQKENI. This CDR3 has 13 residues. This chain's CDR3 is CASSERQTYGYTF. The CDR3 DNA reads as TGTGCCAGCTCGGAGAGGCAGACCTATGGCTACACCTTC.

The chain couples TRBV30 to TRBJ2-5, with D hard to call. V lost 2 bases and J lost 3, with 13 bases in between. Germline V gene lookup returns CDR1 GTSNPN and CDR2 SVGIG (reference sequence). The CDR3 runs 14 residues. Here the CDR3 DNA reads TGTGCCTGGAGTCCCCCCATCGTAGAAGAGACCCAGTACTTC. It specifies CAWSPPIVEETQYF.

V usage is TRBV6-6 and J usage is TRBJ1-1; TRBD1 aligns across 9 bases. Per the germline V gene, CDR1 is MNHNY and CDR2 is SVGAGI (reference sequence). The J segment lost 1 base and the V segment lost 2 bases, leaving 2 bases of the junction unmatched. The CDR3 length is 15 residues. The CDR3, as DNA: TGTGCCAGCAGTTACACGGGACAGGGGAACACTGAAGCTTTCTTT. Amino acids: CASSYTGQGNTEAFF.

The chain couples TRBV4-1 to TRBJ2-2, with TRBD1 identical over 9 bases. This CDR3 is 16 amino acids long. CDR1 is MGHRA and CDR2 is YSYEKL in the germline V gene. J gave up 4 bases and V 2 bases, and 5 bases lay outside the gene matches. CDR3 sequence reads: CASSQLGQGPTGELFF. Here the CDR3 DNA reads TGCGCCAGCAGCCAATTGGGACAGGGCCCCACCGGGGAGCTGTTTTTT.

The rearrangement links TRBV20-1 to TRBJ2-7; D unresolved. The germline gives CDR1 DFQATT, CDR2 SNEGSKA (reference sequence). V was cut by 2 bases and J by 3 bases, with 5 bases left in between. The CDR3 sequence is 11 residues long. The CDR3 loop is CSARYGYEQYF. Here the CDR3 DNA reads TGCAGTGCTAGATACGGCTACGAGCAGTACTTC.

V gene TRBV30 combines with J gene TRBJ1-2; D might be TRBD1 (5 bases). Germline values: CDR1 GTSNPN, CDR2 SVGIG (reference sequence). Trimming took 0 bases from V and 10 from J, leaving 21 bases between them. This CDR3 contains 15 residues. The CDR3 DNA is TGTGCCTGGAGTGTAGGGGCAGGGACGGTGGATGTCTACACCTTC. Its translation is CAWSVGAGTVDVYTF.

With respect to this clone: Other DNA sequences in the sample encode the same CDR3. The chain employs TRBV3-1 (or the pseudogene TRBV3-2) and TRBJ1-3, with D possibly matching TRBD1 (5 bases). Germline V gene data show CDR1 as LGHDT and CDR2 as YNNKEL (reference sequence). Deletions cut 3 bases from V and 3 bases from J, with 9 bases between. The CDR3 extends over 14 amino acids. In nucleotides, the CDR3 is TGTGCCAGCAGCCAGGGGGGACGTGGAAACACCATATATTTT. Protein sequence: CASSQGGRGNTIYF.

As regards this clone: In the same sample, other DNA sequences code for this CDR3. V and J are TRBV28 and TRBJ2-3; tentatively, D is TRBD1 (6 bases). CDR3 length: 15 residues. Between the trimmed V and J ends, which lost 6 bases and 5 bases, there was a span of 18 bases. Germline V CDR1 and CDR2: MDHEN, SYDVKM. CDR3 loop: CASSRTKRGGDTQYF. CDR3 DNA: TGTGCCAGCAGCCGTACCAAGCGAGGGGGAGATACGCAGTATTTT.

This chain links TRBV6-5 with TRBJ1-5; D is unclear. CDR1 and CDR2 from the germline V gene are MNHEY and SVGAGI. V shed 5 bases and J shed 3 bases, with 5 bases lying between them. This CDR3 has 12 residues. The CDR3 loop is CASSPFNQPQHF. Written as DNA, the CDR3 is TGTGCCAGCAGTCCCTTCAATCAGCCCCAGCATTTT.

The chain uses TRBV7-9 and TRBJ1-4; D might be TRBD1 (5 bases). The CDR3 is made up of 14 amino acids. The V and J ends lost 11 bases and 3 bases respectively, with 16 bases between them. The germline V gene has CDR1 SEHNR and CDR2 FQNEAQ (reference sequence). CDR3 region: CAAGEGQSNEKLFF. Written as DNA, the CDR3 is TGTGCCGCTGGGGAGGGGCAGTCTAATGAAAAACTGTTTTTT. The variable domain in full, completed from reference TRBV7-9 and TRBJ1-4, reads DTGVSQNPRHKITKRGQNVTFRCDPISEHNRLYWYRQTLGQGPEFLTYFQNEAQLEKSRLLSDRFSAERPKGSFSTLEIQRTEQGDSAMYLCAAGEGQSNEKLFFGSGTQLSVL.

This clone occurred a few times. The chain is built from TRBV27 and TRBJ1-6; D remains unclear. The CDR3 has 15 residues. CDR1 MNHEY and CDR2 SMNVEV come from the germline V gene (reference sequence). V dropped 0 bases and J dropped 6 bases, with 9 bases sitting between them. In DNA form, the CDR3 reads TGTGCCAGCAGTTTATCAGCAGGAGCTAATTCACCCCTCCACTTT. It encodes CASSLSAGANSPLHF.

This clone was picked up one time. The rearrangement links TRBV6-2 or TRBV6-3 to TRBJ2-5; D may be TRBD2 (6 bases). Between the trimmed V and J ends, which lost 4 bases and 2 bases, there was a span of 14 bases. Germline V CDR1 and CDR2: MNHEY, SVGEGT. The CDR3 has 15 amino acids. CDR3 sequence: CASSSAGLRQETQYF. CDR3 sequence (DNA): TGTGCCAGCAGTTCGGCGGGGCTCCGGCAAGAGACCCAGTACTTC.

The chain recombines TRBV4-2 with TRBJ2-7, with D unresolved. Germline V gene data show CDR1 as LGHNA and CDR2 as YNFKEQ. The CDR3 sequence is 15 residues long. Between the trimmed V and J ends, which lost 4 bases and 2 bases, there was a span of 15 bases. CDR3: CASSRELRRAYEQYF. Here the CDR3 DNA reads TGTGCCAGCAGCCGAGAACTCAGACGGGCCTACGAGCAGTACTTC.